These 9 T cell receptor beta chains share one sample of origin, sequenced in a study of blood T cells in healthy people across ages. Sample-barcoded 5' priming and a J-beta primer mix drove a second PCR of roughly 7 to 11 cycles. TCRdb passed the 5' RACE reads through MiXCR, listing each CDR3 protein once. The data show about 780,000 distinct CDR3 sequences, roughly 60% seen once. Sequencing was performed on blood. Every receptor here comes from a man aged 25 to 40 in good health.

This clonotype was detected only a few times. V is TRBV7-3 and J is TRBJ1-6; TRBD1 matches 9 bases. This CDR3 is built from 15 residues. With V trimmed by 3 bases and J by 7 bases, 4 bases remained unmatched. The germline gives CDR1 SGHTA, CDR2 FQGTGA. The CDR3 sequence is CASSFAGQGNSPLHF. The CDR3 bases are TGTGCCAGCAGCTTTGCCGGACAGGGGAATTCACCCCTCCACTTT.

Worth noting for this clonotype: Its ends do not fully match the called genes, so a read error is possible. This chain connects TRBV7-2 to TRBJ2-1, with D perhaps being TRBD1 or TRBD2 (5 bases each). Per germline, CDR1 SGHTA and CDR2 FQGNSA. The CDR3 totals 15 residues. The CDR3 here is CASSLAGAEHNEQFF. The CDR3 DNA reads as TGTGCCAGCAGCCTAGCCGGGGCCGAGCACAATGAGCAGTTCTTC.

CDR3: CSALMGGNEKLFF. The CDR3 region has the DNA TGCAGTGCTCTGATGGGGGGTAATGAAAAACTGTTTTTT. The chain employs TRBV20-1 and TRBJ1-4; perhaps TRBD1 as D (5 bases). V dropped 5 bases and J dropped 4 bases, with 11 bases sitting between them. Germline CDR1 and CDR2: DFQATT and SNEGSKA (reference sequence). This CDR3 is built from 13 residues.

This clonotype was observed a few times. This chain uses TRBV15 with TRBJ2-4, with D maybe TRBD2 (5 bases). From germline, CDR1 is LNHNV and CDR2 YYDKDF (reference sequence). With 0 bases removed from V and 8 bases from J, the gap between germline ends came to 14 bases. The CDR3 runs to 15 residues. CDR3 protein: CATSRDGRTMDIQYF. Written as DNA, the CDR3 is TGTGCCACCAGCAGAGATGGGAGAACGATGGACATTCAGTACTTC.

This clonotype occurred a few times. The rearrangement links TRBV5-1 to TRBJ2-5, with 10 nucleotides matching TRBD2. The CDR3 has 16 amino acids. V lost 0 bases, J lost 7 bases, and 9 bases stayed unmatched. CDR1 is SGHRS and CDR2 is YFSETQ in the germline V gene. CDR3 in amino acids: CASSLAPLAGVGTQYF. CDR3 sequence (DNA): TGCGCCAGCAGCTTGGCCCCCCTAGCGGGGGTCGGGACCCAGTACTTC. The variable domain in full, with the rest retrieved from reference TRBV5-1 and TRBJ2-5, is KAGVTQTPRYLIKTRGQQVTLSCSPISGHRSVSWYQQTPGQGLQFLFEYFSETQRNKGNFPGRFSGRQFSNSRSEMNVSTLELGDSALYLCASSLAPLAGVGTQYFGPGTRLLVL.

This clonotype was picked up many times. The chain is built from TRBV30 and TRBJ2-3, with D perhaps matching TRBD1 (6 bases). V was clipped by 8 bases and J by 4 bases, with 16 bases between them. This CDR3 has 13 residues. CDR1 and CDR2 (germline): GTSNPN, SVGIG (reference sequence). The DNA for the CDR3 is TGTGCCATAGGACAGCGCAGGGCAGATACGCAGTATTTT. It specifies CAIGQRRADTQYF.

The V call is TRBV9, the J call TRBJ1-2; D is perhaps TRBD1 (5 bases). Trimming stripped 1 base from V and 2 bases from J, with 12 bases between. Germline V gene lookup returns CDR1 SGDLS and CDR2 YYNGEE. This CDR3 has 15 amino acids. The CDR3 loop is CASSVRGSANYGYTF. The CDR3 region has the DNA TGTGCCAGCAGCGTACGGGGGTCCGCCAACTATGGCTACACCTTC.

This chain uses TRBV20-1 with TRBJ2-1; tentatively, D is TRBD1 or TRBD2 (5 bases each). V was shortened by 6 bases and J by 12 bases, with 12 bases between the two germline ends. This CDR3 is 10 amino acids long. Germline values: CDR1 DFQATT, CDR2 SNEGSKA (reference sequence). The CDR3 sequence: CSAGTQRQFF. CDR3 bases: TGCAGTGCAGGGACCCAGCGGCAGTTCTTC.

CDR3: CASSPGGVLTAQYF. The CDR3 DNA is TGTGCCAGCAGTCCCGGAGGGGTTCTTACTGCGCAGTACTTC. This chain links TRBV6-2 or TRBV6-3 with TRBJ2-5; D is perhaps TRBD2 (6 bases). V lost 5 bases and J 11 bases, leaving 21 bases between the germline ends. This CDR3 comprises 14 residues. The germline CDR1 and CDR2 sequences are MNHEY and SVGEGT.